The sequence of this TCR beta chain was determined in a study of OX40 agonist ivuxolimab in advanced cancers. Profiled with immunoSEQ multiplex PCR; TCRdb holds only in-frame clones, not every one. The sample holds roughly 100,000 clones, approximately 81% seen once. J lost 4 bases, V lost 1 base, and 2 bases had no gene match. The germline gives CDR1 SGDLS, CDR2 YYNGEE. This CDR3 is 14 amino acids long. The chain recombines TRBV9 with TRBJ1-3, with 7 bases matching TRBD1. Sequencing used CD4+ or CD8+ T cells sorted from blood, obtained in a trial of the OX40 agonist ivuxolimab. This sequence was found in an adult with an advanced solid tumor such as melanoma, head and neck, liver or kidney cancer. The CDR3 protein is CASSVTTGGNTIYF. The CDR3 DNA is TGTGCCAGCAGCGTAACGACAGGGGGAAACACCATATATTTT.